This is a list of T cell receptor beta chains from one sample in a study of T cell responses to AZD1222 COVID-19 vaccine. Generated by immunoSEQ multiplex PCR, the TCRdb table keeps only in-frame clones and is missing some. The profile covers around 80,000 clones, with 86% appearing a single time and 8.7% taken by the ten largest. The sequencing here drew on peripheral blood, taken on day 0 of AZD1222 vaccination. These receptor sequences come from an adult in good health. CDR3s leave out the opening cysteine and the closing phenylalanine or tryptophan. Only some rows state a clone size, as once, few, many or a class for expanded clones.

J gene | clone size | CDR3 length | V gene | CDR3 protein
TRBJ1-6 | NA | 13 | TRBV15 | ATSREGQGDSPLH
TRBJ2-1 | NA | 11 | TRBV15 | ATSRDHWNEQF
TRBJ2-1 | once | 12 | TRBV5-5 | ASRRQGNYNEQF
TRBJ1-1 | few | 12 | TRBV6-5 | ASIKGGGSTEAF
TRBJ1-1 | few | 13 | TRBV19 | ASSAIDRGFTEAF
TRBJ1-4 | NA | 11 | TRBV18 | ASSPAISEKLF
TRBJ1-4 | NA | 13 | TRBV13 | ASSPGKDRVSKLF
TRBJ2-2 | once | 13 | TRBV24-1 | ATSDPGTGNGELF
TRBJ2-3 | NA | 12 | TRBV25-1 | ASSDMRLGRAQY
TRBJ2-7 | few | 10 | TRBV10-3 | AISERSDEQY
TRBJ2-7 | NA | 13 | TRBV30 | AWRVQRPYLYEQY
TRBJ2-1 | NA | 18 | TRBV3-1/TRBV3-2 | ASSQDPVAGGLGFRNEQF
TRBJ2-5 | few | 11 | TRBV2 | ASSYWGEETQY
TRBJ1-6 | NA | 14 | TRBV5-4 | ASSSRPAGGNSPLH
TRBJ1-1 | NA | 12 | TRBV21-1 | ASIRRTGNTEAF
TRBJ1-6 | NA | 13 | TRBV30 | AWSVGQGYNSPLH
TRBJ2-2 | NA | 13 | TRBV10-2 | ASREQNSNTGELF
TRBJ1-2 | NA | 12 | TRBV6-5 | ASSPRGLSYGYT
TRBJ1-2 | NA | 12 | TRBV18 | ASSPRESAYGYT
TRBJ2-1 | NA | 13 | TRBV29-1 | SVGSSSGDYNEQF
TRBJ1-1 | once | 13 | TRBV19 | ASSHRGGSNTEAF
TRBJ1-3 | NA | 12 | TRBV19 | ASCAVHSGNTIY
TRBJ2-7 | NA | 13 | TRBV14 | ASSQVSGGPDEQY
TRBJ2-7 | NA | 12 | TRBV7-3 | ASSFPGGGEGQY
TRBJ2-2 | NA | 12 | TRBV3-1/TRBV3-2 | ASSQDLVAGELF
TRBJ2-1 | NA | 11 | TRBV30 | ACYRGAYNEQF
TRBJ2-7 | NA | 11 | TRBV6-5 | ASSYGPNYEQY
TRBJ2-5 | once | 16 | TRBV2 | ASSEAAVGTGRKETQY
TRBJ2-2 | NA | 14 | TRBV19 | ASSIVGVRTTGELF
TRBJ1-2 | NA | 15 | TRBV4-2 | ASSQDRGQDSNYGYT
TRBJ2-5 | NA | 14 | TRBV5-1 | ASSLDIGSPGETQY
TRBJ2-6 | NA | 12 | TRBV30 | AWSISSGANVLT
TRBJ2-1 | NA | 13 | TRBV7-8 | ASSPGLAGGTEQF
TRBJ1-1 | NA | 13 | TRBV6-5 | ASSPRAGVGTEAF
TRBJ1-1 | NA | 13 | TRBV6-2/TRBV6-3 | ASSQLGHQNTEAF
TRBJ2-1 | NA | 11 | TRBV28 | ASTSWVGREQF
TRBJ1-5 | NA | 12 | TRBV24-1 | ATSATGTNQPQH
TRBJ2-7 | NA | 14 | TRBV7-8 | ASSLGPRGGSYEQY
TRBJ1-4 | once | 11 | TRBV30 | AWCIRGGEKLF
TRBJ2-3 | NA | 12 | TRBV10-2 | ATVSGRGSDTQY
TRBJ2-1 | NA | 11 | TRBV28 | ASSLLQTGEQF
TRBJ2-7 | NA | 13 | TRBV28 | ASSLSLGGGYEQY
TRBJ1-1 | NA | 14 | TRBV15 | ATSNPGTGERTEAF
TRBJ1-1 | NA | 13 | TRBV7-9 | ASSFRQGGDTEAF
TRBJ2-1 | once | 13 | TRBV5-5 | ASSLVGDSYNEQF
TRBJ1-2 | NA | 12 | TRBV30 | AWSFGRGNYGYT
TRBJ2-7 | once | 13 | TRBV9 | ASSVEEGWTYEQY
TRBJ2-3 | NA | 15 | TRBV6-2/TRBV6-3 | ASSYPLRAGSTDTQY
TRBJ2-4 | few | 11 | TRBV24-1 | ASQGQPTDIQY
TRBJ1-1 | NA | 11 | TRBV11-2 | ASSLGWNTEAF
TRBJ2-3 | few | 14 | TRBV5-1 | ASSYRLAGATDTQY
TRBJ2-1 | NA | 14 | TRBV2 | ASSDLMPTDYNEQF
TRBJ1-4 | few | 14 | TRBV11-2 | ASSSGGRGRFEKLF
TRBJ2-1 | NA | 11 | TRBV5-4 | ASSPEDWDEQF
TRBJ2-1 | NA | 11 | TRBV15 | ATSRRLENEQF
TRBJ1-1 | NA | 11 | TRBV19 | ASSIVVRVEAF
TRBJ1-2 | NA | 13 | TRBV6-4 | ASSVNDRDPNGYT
TRBJ2-3 | NA | 13 | TRBV6-5 | ASSKRELGTDTQY
TRBJ2-2 | NA | 11 | TRBV12-3/TRBV12-4 | ASKSGGAGELF
TRBJ1-2 | once | 9 | TRBV25-1 | ASNEGGGYT